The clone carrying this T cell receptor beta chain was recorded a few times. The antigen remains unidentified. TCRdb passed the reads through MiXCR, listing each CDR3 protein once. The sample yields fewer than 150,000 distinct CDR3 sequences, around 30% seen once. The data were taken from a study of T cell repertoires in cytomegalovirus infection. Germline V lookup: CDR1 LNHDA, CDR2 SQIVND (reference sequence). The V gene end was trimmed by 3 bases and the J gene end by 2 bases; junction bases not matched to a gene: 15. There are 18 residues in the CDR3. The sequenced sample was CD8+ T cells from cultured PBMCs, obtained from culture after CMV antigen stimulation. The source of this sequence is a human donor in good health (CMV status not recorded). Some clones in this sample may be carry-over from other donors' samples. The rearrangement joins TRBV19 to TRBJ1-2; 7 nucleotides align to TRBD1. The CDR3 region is CASSIRLVYETGNYGYTF. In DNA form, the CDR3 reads TGTGCCAGTAGTATCCGTCTTGTATATGAGACAGGGAACTATGGCTACACCTTC.